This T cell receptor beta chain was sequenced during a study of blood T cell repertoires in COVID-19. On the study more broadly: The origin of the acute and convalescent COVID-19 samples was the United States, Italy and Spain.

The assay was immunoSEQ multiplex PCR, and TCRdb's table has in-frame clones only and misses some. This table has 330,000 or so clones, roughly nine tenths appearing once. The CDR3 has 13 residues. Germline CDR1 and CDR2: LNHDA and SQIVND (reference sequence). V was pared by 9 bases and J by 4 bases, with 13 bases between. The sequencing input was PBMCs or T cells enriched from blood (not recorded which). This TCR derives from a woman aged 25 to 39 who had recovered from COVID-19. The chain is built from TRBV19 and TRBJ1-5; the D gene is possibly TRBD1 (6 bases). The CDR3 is CASCRQGNQPQHF. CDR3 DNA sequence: TGTGCCAGCTGCCGGCAGGGGAATCAGCCCCAGCATTTT.